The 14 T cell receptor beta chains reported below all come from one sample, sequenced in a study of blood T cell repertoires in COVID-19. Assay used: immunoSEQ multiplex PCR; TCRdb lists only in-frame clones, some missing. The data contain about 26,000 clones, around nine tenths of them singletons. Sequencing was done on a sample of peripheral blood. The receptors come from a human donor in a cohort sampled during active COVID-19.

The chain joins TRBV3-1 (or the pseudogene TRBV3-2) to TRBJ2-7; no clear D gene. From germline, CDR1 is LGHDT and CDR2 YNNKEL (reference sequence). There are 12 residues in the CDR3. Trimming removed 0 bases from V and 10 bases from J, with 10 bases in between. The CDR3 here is CASSQELGPQYF. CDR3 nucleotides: TGTGCCAGCAGCCAAGAACTGGGCCCCCAGTACTTC.

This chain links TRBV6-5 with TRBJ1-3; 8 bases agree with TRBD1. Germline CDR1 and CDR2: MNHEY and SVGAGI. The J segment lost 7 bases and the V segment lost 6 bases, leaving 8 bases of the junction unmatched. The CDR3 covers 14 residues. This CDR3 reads CASRTGGGVNTIYF. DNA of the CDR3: TGTGCCAGCAGAACAGGGGGTGGTGTGAACACCATATATTTT.

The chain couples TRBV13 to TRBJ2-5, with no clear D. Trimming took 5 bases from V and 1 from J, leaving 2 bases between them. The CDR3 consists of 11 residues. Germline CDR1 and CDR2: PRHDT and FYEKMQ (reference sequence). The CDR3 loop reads CASSLQETQYF. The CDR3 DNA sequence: TGTGCCAGCAGCCTCCAAGAGACCCAGTACTTC.

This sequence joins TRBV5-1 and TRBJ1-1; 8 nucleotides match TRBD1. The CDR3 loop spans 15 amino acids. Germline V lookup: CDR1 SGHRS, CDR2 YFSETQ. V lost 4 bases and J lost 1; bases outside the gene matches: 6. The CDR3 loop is CASSLGQGENTEAFF. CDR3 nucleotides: TGCGCCAGCAGCCTCGGACAGGGCGAGAACACTGAAGCTTTCTTT.

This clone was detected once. The DNA of the CDR3 is TGTGCCAGCAGTTGGGGAGACCAAGAGACCCAGTACTTC. Translated: CASSWGDQETQYF. This rearrangement joins TRBV28 to TRBJ2-5, with D possibly matching TRBD2 (5 bases). This CDR3 has 13 residues. Germline CDR1 reads MDHEN; CDR2 reads SYDVKM. The germline V and J ends were trimmed by 4 bases and 0 bases, with 6 bases remaining between them. The full variable domain, its missing parts supplied by reference TRBV28 and TRBJ2-5, is DVKVTQSSRYLVKRTGEKVFLECVQDMDHENMFWYRQDPGLGLRLIYFSYDVKMKEKGDIPEGYSVSREKKERFSLILESASTNQTSMYLCASSWGDQETQYFGPGTRLLVL.

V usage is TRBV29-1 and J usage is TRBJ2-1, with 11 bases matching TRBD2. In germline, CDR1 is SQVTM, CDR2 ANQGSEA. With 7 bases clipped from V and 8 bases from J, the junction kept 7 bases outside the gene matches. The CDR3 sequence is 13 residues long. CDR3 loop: CSAIAGGRHEQFF. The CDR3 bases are TGCAGCGCGATAGCGGGAGGGAGACATGAGCAGTTCTTC.

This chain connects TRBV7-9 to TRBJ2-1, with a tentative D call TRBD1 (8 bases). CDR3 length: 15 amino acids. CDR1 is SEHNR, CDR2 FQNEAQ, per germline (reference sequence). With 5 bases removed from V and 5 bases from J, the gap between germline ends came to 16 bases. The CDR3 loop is CASSPPGGQDNEQFF. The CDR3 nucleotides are TGTGCCAGCAGCCCCCCGGGGGGACAGGACAATGAGCAGTTCTTC.

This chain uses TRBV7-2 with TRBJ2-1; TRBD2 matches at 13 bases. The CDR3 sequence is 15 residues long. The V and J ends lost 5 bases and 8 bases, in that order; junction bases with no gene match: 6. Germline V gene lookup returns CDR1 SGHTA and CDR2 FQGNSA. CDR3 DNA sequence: TGTGCCAGCAGCCTCACTAGCGGGGGGGCCTATGAGCAGTTCTTC. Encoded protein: CASSLTSGGAYEQFF. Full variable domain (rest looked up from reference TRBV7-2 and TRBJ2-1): GAGVSQSPSNKVTEKGKDVELRCDPISGHTALYWYRQSLGQGLEFLIYFQGNSAPDKSGLPSDRFSAERTGGSVSTLTIQRTQQEDSAVYLCASSLTSGGAYEQFFGPGTRLTVL.

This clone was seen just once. CDR3 sequence: CASSPPVTNEKLFF. Here the CDR3 DNA reads TGTGCCAGCAGTCCGCCGGTAACTAATGAAAAACTGTTTTTT. V is TRBV28 and J is TRBJ1-4; the D is unclear. Trimming shortened V by 5 bases and J by 1 base, and 8 bases separated the two germline ends. Germline CDR1 and CDR2: MDHEN and SYDVKM. The CDR3 is 14 amino acids.

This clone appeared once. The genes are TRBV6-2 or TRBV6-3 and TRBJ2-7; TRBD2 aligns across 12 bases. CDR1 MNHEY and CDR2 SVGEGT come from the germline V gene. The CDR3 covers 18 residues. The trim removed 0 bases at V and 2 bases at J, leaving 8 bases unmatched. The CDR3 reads CASSYSLDLAGGTYEQYF. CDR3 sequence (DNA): TGTGCCAGCAGTTACTCCTTAGACCTAGCGGGAGGGACCTACGAGCAGTACTTC.

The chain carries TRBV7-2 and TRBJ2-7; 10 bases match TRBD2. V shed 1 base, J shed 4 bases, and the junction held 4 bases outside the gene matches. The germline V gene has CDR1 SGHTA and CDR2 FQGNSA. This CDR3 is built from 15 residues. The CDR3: CASSLDTSGVYEQYF. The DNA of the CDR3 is TGTGCCAGCAGCTTAGACACTAGCGGGGTATACGAGCAGTACTTC.

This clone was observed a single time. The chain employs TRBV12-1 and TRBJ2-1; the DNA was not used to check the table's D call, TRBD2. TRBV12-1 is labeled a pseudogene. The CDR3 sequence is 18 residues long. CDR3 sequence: CASSFWISGSPPYNEQFF. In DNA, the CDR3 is TGTGCCAGCAGCTTTTGGATTAGCGGGAGCCCCCCCTACAATGAGCAGTTCTTC.

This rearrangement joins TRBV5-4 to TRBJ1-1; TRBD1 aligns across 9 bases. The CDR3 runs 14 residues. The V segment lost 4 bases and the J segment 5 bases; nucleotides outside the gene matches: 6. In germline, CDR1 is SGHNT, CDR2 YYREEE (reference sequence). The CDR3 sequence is CASSTRTGETEAFF. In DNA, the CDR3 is TGTGCCAGCAGCACCAGGACAGGGGAGACTGAAGCTTTCTTT.

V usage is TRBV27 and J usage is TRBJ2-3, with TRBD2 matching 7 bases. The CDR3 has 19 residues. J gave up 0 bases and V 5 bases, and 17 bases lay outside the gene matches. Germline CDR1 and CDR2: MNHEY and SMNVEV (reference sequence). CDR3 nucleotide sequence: TGTGCCAGCAGTCCCCGGACTAGGGGAAGCTTGGCTAGCACAGATACGCAGTATTTT. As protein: CASSPRTRGSLASTDTQYF.